The 15 T cell receptor beta chains presented below share a single source sample, sequenced in a study of blood T cell repertoires in COVID-19. Clones were sequenced by immunoSEQ multiplex PCR, and TCRdb holds only the in-frame ones, with some missing. The table includes fewer than 250,000 clones, roughly 88% detected once. What was sequenced was peripheral blood. Receptor source: a woman older than 75 with COVID-19, enrolled during active disease.

The V call is TRBV7-2, the J call TRBJ1-1; D not certain. Trimming removed 0 bases at V and 6 bases at J, with 11 bases between. The CDR3 loop spans 14 amino acids. Germline V gene sequence: CDR1 SGHTA, CDR2 FQGNSA. CDR3 sequence (DNA): TGTGCCAGCAGCTTAGCCCCGGGGTGGTCTGAAGCTTTCTTT. Its protein product is CASSLAPGWSEAFF.

The chain uses TRBV5-4 and TRBJ1-2; D is unclear. The CDR3 runs 13 residues. Between the trimmed V and J ends, which lost 5 bases and 4 bases, there was a span of 12 bases. Germline CDR1 SGHNT, CDR2 YYREEE (reference sequence). CDR3 loop: CASRFQDSYGYTF. The CDR3 DNA reads TGTGCCAGCAGGTTTCAGGATTCCTATGGCTACACCTTC.

V gene TRBV19 combines with J gene TRBJ1-2; 7 bases align to TRBD1. Trimming removed 9 bases from V and 1 base from J; junction bases left unmatched: 14. The length of the CDR3 is 16 residues. Germline-derived CDR1 and CDR2 are LNHDA and SQIVND (reference sequence). The CDR3 DNA sequence: TGTGCCAGCAGAGCCGGGACAGCGGAGTTTAACTATGGCTACACCTTC. Its protein product is CASRAGTAEFNYGYTF.

The rearrangement uses TRBV4-3 and TRBJ1-6; D is unclear. The V end lost 0 bases, the J end lost 0 bases, and 9 bases lay between the germline ends. Germline CDR1 and CDR2: LGHNA and YSLEER. This CDR3 spans 17 amino acids. DNA of the CDR3: TGCGCCAGCAGCCAAGATTTAATGAGCTCCTATAATTCACCCCTCCACTTT. It yields the protein CASSQDLMSSYNSPLHF.

The chain is built from TRBV2 and TRBJ2-5; D may be TRBD1 (5 bases). Germline lookup yields CDR1 SNHLY and CDR2 FYNNEI. Trimming pared 6 bases from V and 0 bases from J, leaving 11 bases between. The length of the CDR3 is 14 residues. The CDR3 DNA sequence: TGTGCCAGCAGCCCCCGACAGTACCAAGAGACCCAGTACTTC. It codes for CASSPRQYQETQYF.

The J gene is TRBJ2-1, the V gene TRBV2; TRBD2 agrees at 10 bases. This CDR3 has 14 amino acids. The V gene end was trimmed by 4 bases and the J gene end by 6 bases; junction bases not matched to a gene: 3. CDR1 is SNHLY, CDR2 FYNNEI, per germline. CDR3 sequence (DNA): TGTGCCAGCAGTGTAGCGGGGGGATCCAATGAGCAGTTCTTC. Protein sequence: CASSVAGGSNEQFF.

This clone turned up a few times. The gene calls are TRBV9 and TRBJ1-1, with D hard to call. The CDR3 runs 12 residues. Trimming removed 5 bases at V and 2 bases at J, with 7 bases between. CDR1 SGDLS and CDR2 YYNGEE come from the germline V gene. The CDR3 DNA is TGTGCCAGCAGAAACTATAACACTGAAGCTTTCTTT. Translating it yields CASRNYNTEAFF.

This sequence joins TRBV19 and TRBJ1-5, with D maybe TRBD1 (6 bases). Germline assignment: CDR1 LNHDA and CDR2 SQIVND (reference sequence). The CDR3 spans 15 residues. The ends were cut back, 5 bases at V and 2 bases at J, with 13 bases in the middle. CDR3 sequence: CASSSGGAGNQPQHF. The CDR3, as DNA: TGTGCCAGTAGTTCGGGGGGCGCCGGCAATCAGCCCCAGCATTTT.

The chain links TRBV2 to TRBJ2-7, with D perhaps matching TRBD1 (6 bases). The V and J ends lost 7 bases and 2 bases respectively, with 15 bases between them. The CDR3 is 14 amino acids. Germline V gene lookup returns CDR1 SNHLY and CDR2 FYNNEI. CDR3 region: CASTQGLSAYEQYF. As DNA, the CDR3 is TGTGCCAGCACACAGGGTCTCTCAGCCTACGAGCAGTACTTC.

The chain employs TRBV9 and TRBJ2-1; 8 bases are shared with TRBD1. CDR1 is SGDLS and CDR2 is YYNGEE in the germline V gene. The CDR3 extends over 18 amino acids. J was trimmed by 1 base and V by 1 base; bases with no gene match: 10. The CDR3 DNA sequence: TGTGCCAGCAGCGTAAGTACCATGAGGACAGGGTCCTACAATGAGCAGTTCTTC. Translation: CASSVSTMRTGSYNEQFF.

This clone was seen a few times. The sample contains more than one DNA sequence encoding this CDR3. CDR3 DNA sequence: TGTGCCAGCAGTCGGGACTCGTACAATGAGCAGTTCTTC. This codes for CASSRDSYNEQFF. This chain uses TRBV6-5 with TRBJ2-1; perhaps TRBD2 as D (6 bases). Germline assignment: CDR1 MNHEY and CDR2 SVGAGI. V lost 5 bases and J lost 4, with 9 bases in between. This CDR3 comprises 13 residues.

With regard to this clone: Other DNA sequences in the same sample also yield this CDR3. The chain couples TRBV5-1 to TRBJ1-1; D not resolved. The CDR3 is 13 residues long. Trimming pared 1 base from V and 2 bases from J, leaving 6 bases between. Germline V gene sequence: CDR1 SGHRS, CDR2 YFSETQ. The CDR3 nucleotides read TGCGCCAGCAGCTTGACGGGAAACACTGAAGCTTTCTTT. It translates to CASSLTGNTEAFF.

The V gene is TRBV19, the J gene TRBJ1-2; 10 bases match TRBD1. J lost 7 bases, V lost 4 bases, and 9 bases had no gene match. Germline lookup yields CDR1 LNHDA and CDR2 SQIVND (reference sequence). This CDR3 contains 15 residues. CDR3 protein: CASSTLDRGARGYTF. The CDR3 nucleotides read TGTGCCAGTAGTACGTTGGACAGGGGGGCGCGTGGCTACACCTTC.

V usage is TRBV29-1 and J usage is TRBJ1-1; weak D call: TRBD1 (5 bases). The V gene's germline CDR1 is SQVTM and CDR2 ANQGSEA. The CDR3 runs to 13 residues. V lost 1 base, J lost 4 bases, and 10 bases lay in between. CDR3 in amino acids: CSVEGPGGTEAFF. The CDR3 DNA is TGCAGCGTTGAAGGTCCGGGGGGCACTGAAGCTTTCTTT.

This chain connects TRBV28 to TRBJ1-2, with unresolved D. Germline V gives CDR1 MDHEN, CDR2 SYDVKM. Trimming took 10 bases from V and 9 from J, leaving 18 bases between them. The CDR3 is 12 amino acids. The CDR3 nucleotides are TGTGCCATCATTTATCAGAATCTGCGCTACACCTTC. This encodes CAIIYQNLRYTF.